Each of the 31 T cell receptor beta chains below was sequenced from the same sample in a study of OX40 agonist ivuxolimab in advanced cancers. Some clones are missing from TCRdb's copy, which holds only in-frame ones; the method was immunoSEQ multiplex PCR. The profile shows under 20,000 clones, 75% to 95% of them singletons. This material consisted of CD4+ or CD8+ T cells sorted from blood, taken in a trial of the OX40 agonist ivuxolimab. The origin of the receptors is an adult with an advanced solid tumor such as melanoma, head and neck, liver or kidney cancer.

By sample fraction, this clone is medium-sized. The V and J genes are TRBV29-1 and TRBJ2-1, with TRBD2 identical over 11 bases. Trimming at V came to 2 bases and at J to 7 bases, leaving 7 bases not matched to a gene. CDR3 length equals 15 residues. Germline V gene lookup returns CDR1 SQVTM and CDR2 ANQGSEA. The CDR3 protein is CSVEKLAGVQNEQFF. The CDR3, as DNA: TGCAGCGTTGAAAAACTAGCGGGAGTTCAGAATGAGCAGTTCTTC.

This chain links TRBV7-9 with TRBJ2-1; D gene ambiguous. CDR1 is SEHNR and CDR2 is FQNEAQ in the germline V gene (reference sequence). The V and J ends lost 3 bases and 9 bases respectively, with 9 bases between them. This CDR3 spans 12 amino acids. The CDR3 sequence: CASSLMSPEQFF. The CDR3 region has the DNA TGTGCCAGCAGCTTGATGAGTCCTGAGCAGTTCTTC.

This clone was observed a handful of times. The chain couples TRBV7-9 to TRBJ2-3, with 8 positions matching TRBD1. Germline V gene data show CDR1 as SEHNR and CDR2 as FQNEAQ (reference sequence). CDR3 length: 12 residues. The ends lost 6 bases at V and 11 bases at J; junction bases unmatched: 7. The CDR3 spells CASRWDRSKQYF. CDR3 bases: TGTGCCAGCAGATGGGACAGGTCAAAGCAGTATTTT.

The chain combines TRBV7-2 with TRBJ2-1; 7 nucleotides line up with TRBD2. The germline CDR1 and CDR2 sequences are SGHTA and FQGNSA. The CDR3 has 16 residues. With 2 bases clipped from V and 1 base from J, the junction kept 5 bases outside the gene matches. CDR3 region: CASSLLGGGSYNEQFF. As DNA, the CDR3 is TGTGCCAGCAGCTTACTGGGCGGGGGTTCCTACAATGAGCAGTTCTTC. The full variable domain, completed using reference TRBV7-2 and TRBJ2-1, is GAGVSQSPSNKVTEKGKDVELRCDPISGHTALYWYRQSLGQGLEFLIYFQGNSAPDKSGLPSDRFSAERTGGSVSTLTIQRTQQEDSAVYLCASSLLGGGSYNEQFFGPGTRLTVL.

The CDR3 protein is CASPPAEQFF. The CDR3, as DNA: TGTGCCAGCCCCCCCGCTGAGCAGTTCTTC. V usage is TRBV5-4 and J usage is TRBJ2-1; D not resolved. CDR1 is SGHNT, CDR2 YYREEE, per germline (reference sequence). Trimming cost V 7 bases and J 9 bases, with 8 bases left between them. This CDR3 region has 10 residues.

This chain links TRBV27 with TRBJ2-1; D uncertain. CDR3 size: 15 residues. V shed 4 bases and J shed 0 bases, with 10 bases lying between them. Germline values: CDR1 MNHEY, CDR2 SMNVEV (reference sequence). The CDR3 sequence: CASSSGGPSYNEQFF. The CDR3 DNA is TGTGCCAGCAGTTCTGGCGGTCCCTCCTACAATGAGCAGTTCTTC.

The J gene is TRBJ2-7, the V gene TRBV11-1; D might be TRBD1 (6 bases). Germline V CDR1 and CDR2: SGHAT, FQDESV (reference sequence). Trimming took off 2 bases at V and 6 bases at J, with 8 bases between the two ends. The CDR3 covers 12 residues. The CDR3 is CASSLTGSEQYF. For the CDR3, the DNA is TGTGCCAGCAGCTTAACAGGGTCCGAGCAGTACTTC.

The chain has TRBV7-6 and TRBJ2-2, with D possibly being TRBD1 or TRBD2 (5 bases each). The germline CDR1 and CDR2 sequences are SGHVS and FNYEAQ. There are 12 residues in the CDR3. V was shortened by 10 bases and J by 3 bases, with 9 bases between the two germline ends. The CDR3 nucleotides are TGTGCCACACGAGGGGACACCGGGGAGCTGTTTTTT. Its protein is CATRGDTGELFF.

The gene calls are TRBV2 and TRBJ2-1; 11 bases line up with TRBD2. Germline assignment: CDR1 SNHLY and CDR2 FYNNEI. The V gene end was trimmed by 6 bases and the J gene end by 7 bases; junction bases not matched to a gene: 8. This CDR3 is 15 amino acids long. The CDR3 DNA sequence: TGTGCCAGCAGCTTAGAGGGGACTAGCGGTAATGAGCAGTTCTTC. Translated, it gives CASSLEGTSGNEQFF.

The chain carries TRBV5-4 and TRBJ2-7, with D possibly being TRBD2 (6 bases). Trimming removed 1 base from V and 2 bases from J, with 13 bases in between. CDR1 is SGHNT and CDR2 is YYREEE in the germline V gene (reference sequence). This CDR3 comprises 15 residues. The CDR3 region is CASSLTGSPPYEQYF. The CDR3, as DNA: TGTGCCAGCAGCTTGACCGGGAGCCCTCCCTACGAGCAGTACTTC. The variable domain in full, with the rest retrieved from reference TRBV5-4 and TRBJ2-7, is ETGVTQSPTHLIKTRGQQVTLRCSSQSGHNTVSWYQQALGQGPQFIFQYYREEENGRGNFPPRFSGLQFPNYSSELNVNALELDDSALYLCASSLTGSPPYEQYFGPGTRLTVT.

As DNA, the CDR3 is TGTGCCAGCAGCGCGGGACTAGCGGGACTGGGTAGCACAGATACGCAGTATTTT. Translating gives CASSAGLAGLGSTDTQYF. The chain uses TRBV9 and TRBJ2-3; 13 bases map to TRBD2. The J segment lost 0 bases and the V segment lost 3 bases, leaving 7 bases of the junction unmatched. This CDR3 contains 18 residues. Germline CDR1 reads SGDLS; CDR2 reads YYNGEE. Variable domain in full (rest from reference TRBV9 and TRBJ2-3): DSGVTQTPKHLITATGQRVTLRCSPRSGDLSVYWYQQSLDQGLQFLIQYYNGEERAKGNILERFSAQQFPDLHSELNLSSLELGDSALYFCASSAGLAGLGSTDTQYFGPGTRLTVL.

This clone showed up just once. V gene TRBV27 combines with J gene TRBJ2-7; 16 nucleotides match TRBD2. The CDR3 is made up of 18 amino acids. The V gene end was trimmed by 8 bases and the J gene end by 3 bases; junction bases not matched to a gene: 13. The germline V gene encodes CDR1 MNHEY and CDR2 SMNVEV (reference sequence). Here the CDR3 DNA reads TGTGCCAGCGGACGACCGGGACTAGCGGGAGGGCCGGGCTACGAGCAGTACTTC. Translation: CASGRPGLAGGPGYEQYF.

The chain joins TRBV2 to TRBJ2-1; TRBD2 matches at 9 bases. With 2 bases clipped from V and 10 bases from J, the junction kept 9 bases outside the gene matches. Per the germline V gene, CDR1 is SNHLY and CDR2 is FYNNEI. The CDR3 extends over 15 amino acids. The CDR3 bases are TGTGCCAGCAGTGAAACAGGCGGGAGGGCCTTGGAGCAGTTCTTC. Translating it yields CASSETGGRALEQFF.

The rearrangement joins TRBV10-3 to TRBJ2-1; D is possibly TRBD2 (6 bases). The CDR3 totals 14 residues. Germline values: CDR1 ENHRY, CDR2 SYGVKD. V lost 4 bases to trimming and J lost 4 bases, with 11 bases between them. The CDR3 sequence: CAISGGDGYNEQFF. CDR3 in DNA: TGTGCCATCAGTGGGGGGGACGGATACAATGAGCAGTTCTTC.

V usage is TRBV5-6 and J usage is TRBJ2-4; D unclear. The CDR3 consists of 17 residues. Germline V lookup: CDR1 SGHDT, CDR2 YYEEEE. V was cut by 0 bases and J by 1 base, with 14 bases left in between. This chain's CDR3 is CASSLDNSPLAKNIQYF. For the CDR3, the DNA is TGTGCCAGCAGCTTGGACAACTCACCATTGGCCAAAAACATTCAGTACTTC.

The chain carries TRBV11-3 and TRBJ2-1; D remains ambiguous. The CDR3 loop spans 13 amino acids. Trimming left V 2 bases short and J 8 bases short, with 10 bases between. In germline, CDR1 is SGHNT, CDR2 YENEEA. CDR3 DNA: TGTGCCAGCAGCTTATCCAGGTGGGATGAGCAGTTCTTC. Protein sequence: CASSLSRWDEQFF.

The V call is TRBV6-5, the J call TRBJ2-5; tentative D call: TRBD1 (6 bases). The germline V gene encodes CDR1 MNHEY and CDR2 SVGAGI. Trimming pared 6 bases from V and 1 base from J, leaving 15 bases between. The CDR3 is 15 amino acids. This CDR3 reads CASSFTGTSQETQYF. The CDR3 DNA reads TGTGCCAGCAGCTTCACCGGGACAAGCCAAGAGACCCAGTACTTC.

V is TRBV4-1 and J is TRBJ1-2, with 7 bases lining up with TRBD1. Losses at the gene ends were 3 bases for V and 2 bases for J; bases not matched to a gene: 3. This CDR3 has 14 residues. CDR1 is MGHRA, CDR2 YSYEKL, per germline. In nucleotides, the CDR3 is TGCGCCAGCAGCCAGGGACAGATAAACTATGGCTACACCTTC. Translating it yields CASSQGQINYGYTF.

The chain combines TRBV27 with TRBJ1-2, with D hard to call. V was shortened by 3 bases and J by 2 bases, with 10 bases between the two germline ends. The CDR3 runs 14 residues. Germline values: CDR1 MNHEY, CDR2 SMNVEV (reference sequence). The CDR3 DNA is TGTGCCAGCAGTTTGTCGATGCGGAACTATGGCTACACCTTC. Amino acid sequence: CASSLSMRNYGYTF.

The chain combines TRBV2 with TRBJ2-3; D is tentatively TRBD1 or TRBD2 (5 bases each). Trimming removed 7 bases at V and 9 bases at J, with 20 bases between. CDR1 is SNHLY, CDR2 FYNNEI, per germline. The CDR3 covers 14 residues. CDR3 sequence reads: CASMEQLNEGTQYF. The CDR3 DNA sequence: TGTGCCAGCATGGAACAGCTAAACGAGGGGACGCAGTATTTT.

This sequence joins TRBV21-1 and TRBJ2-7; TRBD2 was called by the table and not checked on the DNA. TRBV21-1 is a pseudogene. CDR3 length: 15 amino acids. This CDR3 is CASSLEGGGGYEQYF. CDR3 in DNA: TGTGCCAGCAGCTTAGAAGGGGGGGGAGGCTACGAGCAGTACTTC.

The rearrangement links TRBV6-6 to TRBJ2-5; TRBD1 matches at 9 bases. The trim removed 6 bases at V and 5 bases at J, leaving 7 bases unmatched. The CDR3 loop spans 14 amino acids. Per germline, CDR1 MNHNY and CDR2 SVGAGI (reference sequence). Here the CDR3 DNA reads TGTGCCAGCAGGCAGGACAGGGGACTTGAGACCCAGTACTTC. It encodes CASRQDRGLETQYF.

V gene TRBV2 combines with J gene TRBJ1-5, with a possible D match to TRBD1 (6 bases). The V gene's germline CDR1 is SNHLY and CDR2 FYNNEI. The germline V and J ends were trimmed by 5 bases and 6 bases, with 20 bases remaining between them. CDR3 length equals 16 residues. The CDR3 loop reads CASSQQGGLSSQPQHF. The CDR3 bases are TGTGCCAGCAGTCAACAGGGCGGGTTATCCAGTCAGCCCCAGCATTTT.

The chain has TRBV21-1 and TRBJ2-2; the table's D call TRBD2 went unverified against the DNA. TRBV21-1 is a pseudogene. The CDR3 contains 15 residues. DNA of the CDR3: TGTGCCAGCTTCCCAGTGGCGGCTCCACCCGGGGAGCTGTTTTTT. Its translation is CASFPVAAPPGELFF.

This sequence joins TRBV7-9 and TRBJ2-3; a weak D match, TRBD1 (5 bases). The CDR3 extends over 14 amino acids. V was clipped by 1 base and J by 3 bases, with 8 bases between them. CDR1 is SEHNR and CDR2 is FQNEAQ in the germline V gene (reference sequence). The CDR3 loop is CASSLEQDTDTQYF. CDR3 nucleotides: TGTGCCAGCAGCTTAGAACAGGATACAGATACGCAGTATTTT.

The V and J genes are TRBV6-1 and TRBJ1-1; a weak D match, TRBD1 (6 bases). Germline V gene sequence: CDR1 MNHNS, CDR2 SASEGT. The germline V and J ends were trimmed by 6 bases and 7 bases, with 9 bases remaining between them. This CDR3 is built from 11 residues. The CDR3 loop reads CASSTGIEAFF. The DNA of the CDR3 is TGTGCCAGCAGCACAGGGATTGAAGCTTTCTTT.

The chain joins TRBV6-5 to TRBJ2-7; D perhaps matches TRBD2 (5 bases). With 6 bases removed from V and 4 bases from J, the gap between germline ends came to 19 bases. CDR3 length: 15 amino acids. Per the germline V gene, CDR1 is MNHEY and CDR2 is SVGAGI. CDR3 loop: CASRPRLRVGYEQYF. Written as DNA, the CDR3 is TGTGCCAGCAGGCCTAGGTTGCGGGTTGGGTACGAGCAGTACTTC.

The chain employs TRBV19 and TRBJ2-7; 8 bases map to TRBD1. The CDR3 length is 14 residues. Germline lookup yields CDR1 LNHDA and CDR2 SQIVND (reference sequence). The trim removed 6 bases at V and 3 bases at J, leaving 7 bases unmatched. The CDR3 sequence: CASSHGTGDYEQYF. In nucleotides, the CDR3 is TGTGCCAGTAGCCACGGGACAGGTGACTACGAGCAGTACTTC.

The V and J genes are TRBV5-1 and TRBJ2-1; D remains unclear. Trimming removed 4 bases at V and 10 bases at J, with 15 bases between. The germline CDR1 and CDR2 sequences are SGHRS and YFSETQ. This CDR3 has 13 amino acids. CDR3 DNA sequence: TGCGCCAGCAGCCCGGACCTGTTCGGGGAGCAGTTCTTC. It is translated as CASSPDLFGEQFF.

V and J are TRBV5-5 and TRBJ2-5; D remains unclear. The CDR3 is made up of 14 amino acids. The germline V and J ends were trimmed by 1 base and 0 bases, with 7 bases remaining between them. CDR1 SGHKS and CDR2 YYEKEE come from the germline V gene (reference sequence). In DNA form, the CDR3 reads TGTGCCAGCAGCTTGTCCTGGTACCAAGAGACCCAGTACTTC. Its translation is CASSLSWYQETQYF.

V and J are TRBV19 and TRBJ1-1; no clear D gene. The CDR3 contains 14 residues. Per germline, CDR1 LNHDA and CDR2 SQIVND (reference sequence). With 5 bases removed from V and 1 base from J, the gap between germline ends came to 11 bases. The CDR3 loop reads CASSFRNSNTEAFF. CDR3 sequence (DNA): TGTGCCAGTAGTTTCAGGAATTCGAACACTGAAGCTTTCTTT.